This is a list of T cell receptor beta chains from one sample in a study of cytomegalovirus exposure and HLA in healthy donors. Sequenced by immunoSEQ multiplex PCR; TCRdb stores in-frame clones only, minus some. There are over 130,000 clones in the sample; approximately 80% occur only once, and 1.5% to 2% lies in the top ten. Input material: PBMCs. These receptors originate from a man between 40 and 49 years old in good health and CMV-seronegative. Both conserved end residues are part of each CDR3. D genes are given only for firm matches. The size field is filled for only some rows; it gives once, few, many or a size class.

j_gene	d_gene	v_gene	abundance	CDR3aa	CDR3nt
TRBJ2-5	NA	TRBV5-5	NA	CASSRGGALYQETQYF	TGTGCCAGCAGTAGGGGGGGGGCCCTGTACCAAGAGACCCAGTACTTC
TRBJ2-7	TRBD2	TRBV2	NA	CASGGGLSYEQYF	TGTGCCAGCGGGGGAGGGCTAAGCTACGAGCAGTACTTC
TRBJ2-3	TRBD2	TRBV7-3	NA	CASSLSGGASDTQYF	TGTGCCAGCAGCTTGAGCGGGGGGGCCTCAGATACGCAGTATTTT
TRBJ1-2	TRBD1	TRBV28	NA	CASSIRGQPAGGYTF	TGTGCCAGCAGTATTAGGGGGCAGCCGGCCGGGGGCTACACCTTC
TRBJ2-1	NA	TRBV19	few	CASRAEAGVNEQFF	TGTGCCAGTAGGGCCGAGGCAGGGGTAAATGAGCAGTTCTTC
TRBJ2-2	NA	TRBV4-1	NA	CASSQELATGELFF	TGCGCCAGCAGCCAAGAACTAGCAACCGGGGAGCTGTTTTTT
TRBJ1-4	NA	TRBV6-5	NA	CATLARVTTNEKLFF	TGTGCCACCCTCGCCCGGGTTACAACTAATGAAAAACTGTTTTTT
TRBJ2-7	NA	TRBV6-5	NA	CASSYDIGSEQYF	TGTGCCAGCAGTTACGACATAGGGAGCGAGCAGTACTTC
TRBJ1-1	NA	TRBV28	NA	CASSLWAGNSNTEAFF	TGTGCCAGCAGTTTATGGGCGGGGAACTCGAACACTGAAGCTTTCTTT
TRBJ2-7	TRBD1	TRBV27	NA	CASSLRDRAYEQYF	TGTGCCAGCAGTTTACGGGACAGGGCCTACGAGCAGTACTTC